The next 18 T cell receptor beta chains were all read from a single sample in a study of OX40 agonist ivuxolimab in advanced cancers. TCRdb keeps only in-frame clones here, not all; method: immunoSEQ multiplex PCR. There are over 70,000 clones in the sample; approximately 90% occur only once, and 1.5% to 2% lies in the top ten. This specimen consisted of CD4+ or CD8+ T cells sorted from blood, obtained in a trial of the OX40 agonist ivuxolimab. These receptors all stem from an adult with an advanced solid tumor such as melanoma, head and neck, liver or kidney cancer.

The chain is built from TRBV6-5 and TRBJ2-1; TRBD1 matches at 8 bases. The CDR3 spans 15 residues. CDR1 and CDR2 (germline): MNHEY, SVGAGI. Trimming took 4 bases from V and 6 from J; bases not matched to a gene: 8. As DNA, the CDR3 is TGTGCCAGCAGTTTCCGACAGGGGTACCGCAATGAGCAGTTCTTC. This gives the protein CASSFRQGYRNEQFF.

The chain recombines TRBV7-2 with TRBJ2-7, with D possibly matching TRBD2 (6 bases). V lost 4 bases, J lost 12 bases, and 16 bases lay in between. The CDR3 consists of 12 residues. Per germline, CDR1 SGHTA and CDR2 FQGNSA. CDR3 bases: TGTGCCAGCAGCTCCATGGGAGGACTCTCGTACTTC. It codes for CASSSMGGLSYF.

The V gene is TRBV5-4, the J gene TRBJ1-5; 8 nucleotides line up with TRBD1. With 5 bases clipped from V and 6 bases from J, the junction kept 4 bases outside the gene matches. The V gene's germline CDR1 is SGHNT and CDR2 YYREEE (reference sequence). The CDR3 is made up of 13 amino acids. In nucleotides, the CDR3 is TGTGCCAGCAGTCCTGGACAGGGTCAGCCCCAGCATTTT. It yields the protein CASSPGQGQPQHF.

This chain joins TRBV14 and TRBJ1-1; D gene uncertain. From germline, CDR1 is SGHDN and CDR2 FVKESK. V was trimmed by 4 bases and J by 3 bases, leaving 9 bases between them. The CDR3 has 13 residues. As DNA, the CDR3 is TGTGCCAGCAGCCGCTTTAGGGACACTGAAGCTTTCTTT. This translates into CASSRFRDTEAFF.

The chain has TRBV30 and TRBJ1-2, with TRBD1 matching over 11 bases. The CDR3 spans 13 residues. Germline values: CDR1 GTSNPN, CDR2 SVGIG (reference sequence). With 3 bases clipped from V and 6 bases from J, the junction kept 3 bases outside the gene matches. The DNA of the CDR3 is TGTGCCTGGAGGGACAGGGGGCTGGATGGCTACACCTTC. It is translated as CAWRDRGLDGYTF.

This clone was seen just once. The chain combines TRBV12-5 with TRBJ1-2, with unresolved D. Deletions cut 6 bases from V and 3 bases from J, with 11 bases between. The CDR3 runs 13 residues. The germline V gene has CDR1 LGHNT and CDR2 FRNRAP. The CDR3 sequence is CASGTQLDYGYTF. In DNA, the CDR3 is TGTGCTAGTGGGACTCAATTGGACTATGGCTACACCTTC.

V is TRBV5-1 and J is TRBJ2-1, with 10 bases fitting TRBD2. Germline V gene lookup returns CDR1 SGHRS and CDR2 YFSETQ. This CDR3 contains 16 residues. V lost 3 bases and J lost 4; bases outside the gene matches: 7. The chain's CDR3 is CASSYRTSGGYNEQFF. The DNA for the CDR3 is TGCGCCAGCAGCTACCGGACTAGCGGAGGTTACAATGAGCAGTTCTTC.

CDR3 DNA: TGTGCCAGCAGTCCCCAGGGGAGGGCCGGGGAGCTGTTTTTT. This encodes CASSPQGRAGELFF. The rearrangement links TRBV27 to TRBJ2-2, with TRBD2 as a possible D gene (7 bases). This CDR3 spans 14 amino acids. Per the germline V gene, CDR1 is MNHEY and CDR2 is SMNVEV (reference sequence). Trimming took 5 bases from V and 6 from J, leaving 13 bases between them.

The V gene is TRBV29-1, the J gene TRBJ2-7; TRBD1 matches 8 bases. Germline V gene sequence: CDR1 SQVTM, CDR2 ANQGSEA. The CDR3 consists of 13 residues. Losses at the gene ends were 7 bases for V and 3 bases for J; bases not matched to a gene: 8. The CDR3 DNA sequence: TGCAGCGGGGGGACAGGCTCGGGCTACGAGCAGTACTTC. Encoded protein: CSGGTGSGYEQYF.

This chain connects TRBV19 to TRBJ2-2; no definite D call. The V and J ends lost 5 bases and 8 bases respectively, with 21 bases between them. There are 16 residues in the CDR3. Germline V gene data show CDR1 as LNHDA and CDR2 as SQIVND (reference sequence). The CDR3 reads CASSPGPGGVSGELFF. The CDR3 DNA is TGTGCCAGTAGTCCCGGGCCAGGTGGGGTTTCGGGGGAGCTGTTTTTT.

Note on this clone: Mismatch with germline at one junction end may stem from a read error. The chain carries TRBV14 and TRBJ2-7, with 9 bases matching TRBD2. Germline loops: CDR1 SGHDN, CDR2 FVKESK. This CDR3 spans 16 amino acids. As DNA, the CDR3 is TGTGCCAGCAGCCAAGATCTCCCCGCTAGCGGGGTGTTACCAGACTTC. Translated, it gives CASSQDLPASGVLPDF.

The chain couples TRBV7-9 to TRBJ2-7; 9 bases line up with TRBD1. Germline V gene data show CDR1 as SEHNR and CDR2 as FQNEAQ (reference sequence). This CDR3 is 16 amino acids long. V lost 5 bases, J lost 5 bases, and 13 bases stayed unmatched. The CDR3 protein is CASSRSPDRGTNEQYF. The CDR3 DNA is TGTGCCAGCAGCCGCTCCCCCGACAGGGGGACAAACGAGCAGTACTTC.

The V call is TRBV19, the J call TRBJ1-6; D is possibly TRBD1 (6 bases). The germline V and J ends were trimmed by 7 bases and 1 base, with 11 bases remaining between them. CDR3 length: 15 amino acids. Germline values: CDR1 LNHDA, CDR2 SQIVND (reference sequence). For the CDR3, the DNA is TGTGCCAGTACTGCGAGGGGGTCCTATAATTCACCCCTCCACTTT. Amino acid sequence: CASTARGSYNSPLHF.

The CDR3 is CASSLITDLSNQPQHF. The CDR3 DNA sequence: TGTGCCAGCAGCTTAATTACAGACCTCAGCAATCAGCCCCAGCATTTT. V gene TRBV5-6 combines with J gene TRBJ1-5; no definite D call. CDR3 size: 16 residues. The ends were cut back, 2 bases at V and 1 base at J, with 13 bases in the middle. Germline assignment: CDR1 SGHDT and CDR2 YYEEEE.

This clone was seen a handful of times. The CDR3 region has the DNA TGTGCCAGCAGCTTGGGGCCCGAGGTTCGCAATGAGCAGTTCTTC. Translation: CASSLGPEVRNEQFF. The rearrangement joins TRBV5-4 to TRBJ2-1; D is undetermined. The V end was cut by 0 bases, the J end by 6 bases, with 13 bases between. There are 15 residues in the CDR3. Looked up from germline, CDR1 is SGHNT and CDR2 is YYREEE (reference sequence).

The rearrangement links TRBV10-1 to TRBJ1-1, with 8 bases identical to TRBD1. After removal of 4 bases from V and 1 base from J, the junction contained 8 bases not matched to a gene. Germline assignment: CDR1 WNHNN and CDR2 SYGVQD (reference sequence). The CDR3 loop spans 16 amino acids. The CDR3 protein is CASSAPEGTGNTEAFF. DNA for the CDR3: TGCGCCAGCAGTGCCCCTGAAGGGACAGGGAACACTGAAGCTTTCTTT.

This clone was seen a handful of times. The chain recombines TRBV6-5 with TRBJ1-1; 8 bases line up with TRBD1. This CDR3 is 13 amino acids long. The germline V gene encodes CDR1 MNHEY and CDR2 SVGAGI. The J segment lost 8 bases and the V segment lost 5 bases, leaving 7 bases of the junction unmatched. CDR3 coding DNA: TGTGCCAGCAGTGAACGGTCAGGGGGCGAAGCTTTCTTT. Translation: CASSERSGGEAFF.

The rearrangement joins TRBV6-5 to TRBJ1-2; no definite D call. V was pared by 4 bases and J by 4 bases, with 4 bases between. The V gene's germline CDR1 is MNHEY and CDR2 SVGAGI. The CDR3 is 11 residues long. The CDR3 DNA reads as TGTGCCAGCAGTTCGTCCTATGGCTACACCTTC. This gives the protein CASSSSYGYTF.